The 9 T cell receptor beta chains presented below share a single source sample, sequenced in a study of beta chain features in type 1 diabetes. Expressed TCRB transcripts were sequenced, since all the RNA that had been isolated was reverse transcribed. Repertoires were generated with immunoSEQ multiplex PCR, while TCRdb's copy carries only in-frame clones and drops some. Among 430,000 or so clones, 9.5% to 12% were seen once, and the ten largest hold over 0.04%. Sequencing was done on a sample of naive CD4+ T cells from blood. The source of these receptors is a young woman in good health.

This clone was seen a few times. V usage is TRBV7-2 and J usage is TRBJ1-5; possible D gene TRBD1, 5 bases. Germline-derived CDR1 and CDR2 are SGHTA and FQGNSA. The CDR3 runs to 14 residues. The V end lost 1 base, the J end lost 3 bases, and 7 bases lay between the germline ends. The CDR3 DNA reads TGTGCCAGCAGCTTAGGGGGCATCAATCAGCCCCAGCATTTT. This translates into CASSLGGINQPQHF.

This clone was recorded a few times. The chain joins TRBV30 to TRBJ2-7; a weak D match, TRBD2 (5 bases). The ends were cut back, 7 bases at V and 9 bases at J, with 19 bases in the middle. The V gene's germline CDR1 is GTSNPN and CDR2 SVGIG (reference sequence). The CDR3 covers 12 residues. The CDR3: CASQEYRGVQYF. The DNA of the CDR3 is TGTGCCTCTCAGGAGTACCGGGGTGTGCAGTACTTC.

The V and J genes are TRBV6-9 and TRBJ2-1; D is possibly TRBD1 (6 bases). Germline values: CDR1 MNHGY, CDR2 SVAAGI. This CDR3 contains 12 residues. Trimming removed 10 bases at V and 4 bases at J, with 11 bases between. The CDR3 region is CAKPGDYNEQFF. CDR3 bases: TGTGCCAAACCAGGGGATTACAATGAGCAGTTCTTC.

This clone turned up a few times. The V and J genes are TRBV19 and TRBJ2-1; D is possibly TRBD2 (5 bases). V was clipped by 7 bases and J by 4 bases, with 20 bases between them. The CDR3 sequence is 16 residues long. The germline gives CDR1 LNHDA, CDR2 SQIVND (reference sequence). The CDR3: CASTMRGSRPYNEQFF. CDR3 coding DNA: TGTGCCAGTACCATGCGAGGGAGTAGGCCGTACAATGAGCAGTTCTTC.

The chain links TRBV4-1 to TRBJ2-5, with D tentatively TRBD2 (6 bases). The CDR3 contains 16 residues. CDR1 MGHRA and CDR2 YSYEKL come from the germline V gene. V shed 1 base and J shed 0 bases, with 12 bases lying between them. CDR3 in DNA: TGCGCCAGCAGCCAAGGGAGGGGCAGTTACCAAGAGACCCAGTACTTC. It encodes CASSQGRGSYQETQYF.

This clone was counted a few times. This rearrangement joins TRBV25-1 to TRBJ2-3; tentatively, D is TRBD2 (6 bases). The V and J ends lost 3 bases and 4 bases respectively, with 11 bases between them. The germline gives CDR1 MGHDK, CDR2 SYGVNS. CDR3 size: 14 residues. CDR3 sequence (DNA): TGTGCCAGCAGTGACCGGCTAGCGTCAGATACGCAGTATTTT. Residues: CASSDRLASDTQYF.

This clone appeared a few times. The chain combines TRBV7-9 with TRBJ2-7, with TRBD1 as a possible D gene (6 bases). The germline CDR1 and CDR2 sequences are SEHNR and FQNEAQ (reference sequence). The V end was cut by 4 bases, the J end by 1 base, with 11 bases between. The CDR3 is made up of 14 amino acids. The CDR3 region is CASSSGTPSYEQYF. Here the CDR3 DNA reads TGTGCCAGCAGCTCCGGGACACCGTCCTACGAGCAGTACTTC.

The chain couples TRBV2 to TRBJ1-1; D may be TRBD1 (6 bases). V shed 5 bases and J shed 10 bases, with 11 bases lying between them. From germline, CDR1 is SNHLY and CDR2 FYNNEI. The CDR3 consists of 11 residues. The CDR3 protein is CASSFTGRAFF. Written as DNA, the CDR3 is TGTGCCAGCAGTTTTACAGGGAGAGCTTTCTTT.

The CDR3 nucleotides read TGTGCCAGCAGCATGACAGGGGAAAATCAGCCCCAGCATTTT. It specifies CASSMTGENQPQHF. This chain joins TRBV7-9 and TRBJ1-5; 8 nucleotides line up with TRBD1. V lost 5 bases to trimming and J lost 4 bases; unmatched junction nucleotides: 4. Germline values: CDR1 SEHNR, CDR2 FQNEAQ (reference sequence). The CDR3 sequence is 14 residues long.